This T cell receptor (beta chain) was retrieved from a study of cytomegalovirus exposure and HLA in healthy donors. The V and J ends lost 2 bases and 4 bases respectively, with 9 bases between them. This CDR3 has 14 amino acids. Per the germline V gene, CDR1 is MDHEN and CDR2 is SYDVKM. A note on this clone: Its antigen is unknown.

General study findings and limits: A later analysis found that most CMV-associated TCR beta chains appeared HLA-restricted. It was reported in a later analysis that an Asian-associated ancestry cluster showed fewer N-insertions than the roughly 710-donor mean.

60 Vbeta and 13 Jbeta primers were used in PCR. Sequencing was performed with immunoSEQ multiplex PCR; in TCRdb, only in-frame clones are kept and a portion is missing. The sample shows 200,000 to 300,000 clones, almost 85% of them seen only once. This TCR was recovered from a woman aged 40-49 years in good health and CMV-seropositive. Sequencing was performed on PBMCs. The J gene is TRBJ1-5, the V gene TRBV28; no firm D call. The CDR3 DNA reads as TGTGCCAGCAGTTTACGGGGAACAAATCAGCCCCAGCATTTT. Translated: CASSLRGTNQPQHF.